The rows below give T cell receptor beta chains drawn from one sample of a study of T-cell memory formation after mild COVID-19. MiXCR was run by TCRdb on the 5' RACE reads, yielding one entry per CDR3 protein. The data hold approximately 89,000 distinct CDR3 sequences, with roughly 25% observed a single time. What was sequenced was PBMCs or a T cell subset sorted from them (not recorded which). The receptors come from a man younger than 30 who had mild COVID-19 (a few samples of this study predate the infection). Cell type and time point are not known. The CDR3 runs from the conserved cysteine through the conserved F or W. Fields, in order: clone size, V gene, D gene, J gene, CDR3 DNA, CDR3 protein. A D gene is named only where the DNA matches it firmly. A row's size may be missing; if present it is once, few, many or a size class.

clone_size: .
v_call: TRBV4-1
d_call: TRBD1
j_call: TRBJ1-5
cdr3_nt: TGCGCCAGCAGCACGACAGGGGTCGGTAATCAGCCCCAGCATTTT
cdr3_aa: CASSTTGVGNQPQHF

clone_size: .
v_call: TRBV2
d_call: TRBD2
j_call: TRBJ2-1
cdr3_nt: TGTGCCACCAGAGGGTTAGCGGGGTACAATGAGCAGTTCTTC
cdr3_aa: CATRGLAGYNEQFF

clone_size: .
v_call: TRBV2
d_call: TRBD1
j_call: TRBJ2-5
cdr3_nt: TGTGCCAGCAACTCCGACGACAGGGGGCTAGAGACCCAGTACTTC
cdr3_aa: CASNSDDRGLETQYF

clone_size: few
v_call: TRBV9
d_call: TRBD1
j_call: TRBJ2-2
cdr3_nt: TGTGCCAGCAGTGCCTGGGGACAGGAGAACACCGGGGAGCTGTTTTTT
cdr3_aa: CASSAWGQENTGELFF

clone_size: .
v_call: TRBV4-2
d_call: .
j_call: TRBJ1-6
cdr3_nt: TGTGCCAGCAGCCAAGCTCAGGGGTCCTATAATTCACCCCTCCACTTT
cdr3_aa: CASSQAQGSYNSPLHF

clone_size: few
v_call: TRBV19
d_call: .
j_call: TRBJ1-4
cdr3_nt: TGTGCCAGTAGTGTCCTGGTGGACAGCGATGAAAAACTGTTTTTT
cdr3_aa: CASSVLVDSDEKLFF

clone_size: .
v_call: TRBV5-6
d_call: .
j_call: TRBJ2-7
cdr3_nt: TGTGCCAGCAGCTTGTACAACGCGGGTCCCTCCTACGAGCAGTACTTC
cdr3_aa: CASSLYNAGPSYEQYF

clone_size: few
v_call: TRBV4-3
d_call: .
j_call: TRBJ2-1
cdr3_nt: TGCGCCAGCAGCCGCCTAGGGGCTATCCACAATGAGCAGTTCTTC
cdr3_aa: CASSRLGAIHNEQFF

clone_size: .
v_call: TRBV15
d_call: .
j_call: TRBJ2-5
cdr3_nt: TGTGCCACCAGCTCAAGTGAGGGGCGAGAGACCCAGTACTTC
cdr3_aa: CATSSSEGRETQYF

clone_size: few
v_call: TRBV12-3/TRBV12-4
d_call: .
j_call: TRBJ2-6
cdr3_nt: TGTGCCAGCAAACACTCTTTACTGCTGAGCTCTGGGGCCAACGTCCTGACTTTC
cdr3_aa: CASKHSLLLSSGANVLTF

clone_size: .
v_call: TRBV7-9
d_call: TRBD1
j_call: TRBJ1-2
cdr3_nt: TGTGCCAGCAGCTTATCGACAGGGGGCTATGGCTACACCTTC
cdr3_aa: CASSLSTGGYGYTF

clone_size: few
v_call: TRBV7-9
d_call: .
j_call: TRBJ1-2
cdr3_nt: TGTGCCTCAGAGTATGGCTACACCTTC
cdr3_aa: CASEYGYTF

clone_size: .
v_call: TRBV4-1
d_call: .
j_call: TRBJ2-7
cdr3_nt: TGCGCCAGCAGCCAAGGGGCGGGGGCGTCCTACGAGCAGTACTTC
cdr3_aa: CASSQGAGASYEQYF

clone_size: .
v_call: TRBV4-1
d_call: TRBD1
j_call: TRBJ1-2
cdr3_nt: TGCGCCAGCAGCCCAGGGGGGACAGGGGGCGTCTATGGCTACACCTTC
cdr3_aa: CASSPGGTGGVYGYTF

clone_size: .
v_call: TRBV15
d_call: .
j_call: TRBJ2-3
cdr3_nt: TGTGCCACCAGCAACCGGGAGATAGATACGCAGTATTTT
cdr3_aa: CATSNREIDTQYF

clone_size: few
v_call: TRBV27
d_call: TRBD2
j_call: TRBJ2-3
cdr3_nt: TGTGCCAGCAGTGGACTAGCGGGGGCAGATACGCAGTATTTT
cdr3_aa: CASSGLAGADTQYF

clone_size: few
v_call: TRBV4-1
d_call: TRBD1
j_call: TRBJ1-2
cdr3_nt: TGCGCCAGCAGCCACCCGGGACAGGACTATGGCTACACCTTC
cdr3_aa: CASSHPGQDYGYTF

clone_size: .
v_call: TRBV5-1
d_call: .
j_call: TRBJ2-5
cdr3_nt: TGCGCCAGCAGCCCGGAGGGGGGCCGTCAAGAGACCCAGTACTTC
cdr3_aa: CASSPEGGRQETQYF

clone_size: .
v_call: TRBV12-3/TRBV12-4
d_call: .
j_call: TRBJ2-3
cdr3_nt: TGTGCCAGCAGTATCGGAACTCCAGATACGCAGTATTTT
cdr3_aa: CASSIGTPDTQYF

clone_size: many
v_call: TRBV4-2
d_call: TRBD2
j_call: TRBJ2-3
cdr3_nt: TGTGCCAGCAGCCCTACTAGCGGGGGGGGGACAGATACGCAGTATTTT
cdr3_aa: CASSPTSGGGTDTQYF

clone_size: .
v_call: TRBV9
d_call: TRBD2
j_call: TRBJ2-1
cdr3_nt: TGTGCCAGCAGCGTAGCGGGGGGGCCCTATGAGCAGTTCTTC
cdr3_aa: CASSVAGGPYEQFF

clone_size: .
v_call: TRBV10-3
d_call: .
j_call: TRBJ1-1
cdr3_nt: TGTGCCACTAGGACAGAGTTGAACACTGAAGCTTTCTTT
cdr3_aa: CATRTELNTEAFF

clone_size: .
v_call: TRBV24-1
d_call: .
j_call: TRBJ2-5
cdr3_nt: TGTGCCACCAGTGATGCCGCAGGGCAACAAGAGACCCAGTACTTC
cdr3_aa: CATSDAAGQQETQYF

clone_size: .
v_call: TRBV7-9
d_call: TRBD2
j_call: TRBJ2-2
cdr3_nt: TGTGCCAGCACCCCAGGGAGCGGGGGCGCGGTTACCGGGGAGCTGTTTTTT
cdr3_aa: CASTPGSGGAVTGELFF

clone_size: .
v_call: TRBV5-1
d_call: .
j_call: TRBJ2-1
cdr3_nt: TGCGCCAGCAGCTTGGCCGAATTTGGGACAATTGAGCAGTTCTTC
cdr3_aa: CASSLAEFGTIEQFF

clone_size: few
v_call: TRBV7-9
d_call: .
j_call: TRBJ2-3
cdr3_nt: TGTGCCAGCAGCCCCGACACCACAGATACGCAGTATTTT
cdr3_aa: CASSPDTTDTQYF

clone_size: .
v_call: TRBV2
d_call: TRBD1
j_call: TRBJ2-7
cdr3_nt: TGTGCCAGCAGCGAATCCGCGGACAGGGATGAGCGCGAGCAGTACTTC
cdr3_aa: CASSESADRDEREQYF

clone_size: once
v_call: TRBV3-1
d_call: .
j_call: TRBJ2-5
cdr3_nt: TGTGCCAGCAGCCAAGAGGGGTGGCAAGAGACCCAGTACTTC
cdr3_aa: CASSQEGWQETQYF

clone_size: few
v_call: TRBV12-3/TRBV12-4
d_call: .
j_call: TRBJ2-3
cdr3_nt: TGTGCCAGCAGTTTCCCCAGGGTAGATACGCAGTATTTT
cdr3_aa: CASSFPRVDTQYF

clone_size: .
v_call: TRBV5-1
d_call: TRBD1
j_call: TRBJ1-2
cdr3_nt: TGCGCCAGTCATCCGGGACAGGGAGGCTATGGCTACACCTTC
cdr3_aa: CASHPGQGGYGYTF